In its sample, the clone carrying this TCR beta chain was seen a few times. Antigen specificity is unknown. With random hexamers, about 0.45 to 1 ug RNA was reverse transcribed. TCRdb passed the immunoSEQ multiplex PCR reads through MiXCR, listing each CDR3 protein once. The repertoire holds roughly 250,000 distinct CDR3 sequences, with less than 96% as singletons. This record belongs to a study of CD8 T cells in Susac syndrome. On the study more broadly: Blood was drawn from Susac syndrome patients while they were therapy-naive, on corticosteroids, or on intravenous immunoglobulin alone.

Study-wide results and limits: CD4+ T cell repertoires in Susac syndrome exhibited no evidence of clonal expansion.

This CDR3 comprises 13 residues. V shed 0 bases and J shed 7 bases, with 7 bases lying between them. In germline, CDR1 is SGHAT, CDR2 FQNNGV. TCR beta sequencing was performed on blood CD8+ and CD4+ T cells. CD8+ and CD4+ T cells were negatively isolated; TEMRA cells were FACS-enriched. This receptor was obtained from a human donor with Susac syndrome. The sample comprised CD4+ T cells from PBMCs. The chain employs TRBV11-2 and TRBJ1-5; D not resolved. The DNA of the CDR3 is TGTGCCAGCAGCTTAGATCGTGGGCAGCCCCAGCATTTT. Protein product: CASSLDRGQPQHF.